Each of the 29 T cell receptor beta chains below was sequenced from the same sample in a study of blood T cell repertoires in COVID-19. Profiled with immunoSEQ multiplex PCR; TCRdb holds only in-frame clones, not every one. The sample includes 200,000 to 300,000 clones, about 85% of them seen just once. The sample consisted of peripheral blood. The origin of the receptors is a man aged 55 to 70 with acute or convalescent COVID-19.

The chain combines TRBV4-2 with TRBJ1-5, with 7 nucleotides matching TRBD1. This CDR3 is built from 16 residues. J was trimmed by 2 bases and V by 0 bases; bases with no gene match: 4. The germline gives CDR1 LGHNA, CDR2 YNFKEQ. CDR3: CASSQEGQSGNQPQHF. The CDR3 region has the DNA TGTGCCAGCAGCCAAGAGGGACAGTCGGGCAATCAGCCCCAGCATTTT.

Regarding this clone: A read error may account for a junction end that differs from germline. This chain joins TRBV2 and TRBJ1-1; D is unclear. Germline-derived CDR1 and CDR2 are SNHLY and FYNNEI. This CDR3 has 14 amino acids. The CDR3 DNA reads TGTGCCAGTAGTGAAACCCCGGGAAACACTGAAGCTTTCTTT. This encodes CASSETPGNTEAFF.

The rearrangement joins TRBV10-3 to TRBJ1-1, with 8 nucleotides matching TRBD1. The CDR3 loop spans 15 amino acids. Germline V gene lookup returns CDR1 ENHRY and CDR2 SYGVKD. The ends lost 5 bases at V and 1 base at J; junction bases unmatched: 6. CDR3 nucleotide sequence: TGTGCCATCAGTAGGACAGGGAGTGGGAACACTGAAGCTTTCTTT. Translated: CAISRTGSGNTEAFF.

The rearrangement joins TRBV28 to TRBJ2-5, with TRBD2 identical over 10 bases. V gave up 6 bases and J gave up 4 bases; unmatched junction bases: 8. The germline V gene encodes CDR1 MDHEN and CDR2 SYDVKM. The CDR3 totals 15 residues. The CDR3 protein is CASSIQREGLETQYF. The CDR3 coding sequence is TGTGCCAGCAGCATTCAGCGGGAGGGCTTAGAGACCCAGTACTTC.

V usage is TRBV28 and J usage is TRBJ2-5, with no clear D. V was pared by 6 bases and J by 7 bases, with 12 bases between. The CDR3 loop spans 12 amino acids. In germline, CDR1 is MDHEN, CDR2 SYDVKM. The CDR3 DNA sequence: TGTGCCAGCAGCCCACTTCGATTGACCCAGTACTTC. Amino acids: CASSPLRLTQYF.

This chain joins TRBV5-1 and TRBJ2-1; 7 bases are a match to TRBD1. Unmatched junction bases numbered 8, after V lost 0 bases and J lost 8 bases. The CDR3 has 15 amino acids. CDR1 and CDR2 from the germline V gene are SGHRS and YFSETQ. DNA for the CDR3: TGCGCCAGCAGCTTGGGAGACAGGGTCCTCGATGAGCAGTTCTTC. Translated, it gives CASSLGDRVLDEQFF.

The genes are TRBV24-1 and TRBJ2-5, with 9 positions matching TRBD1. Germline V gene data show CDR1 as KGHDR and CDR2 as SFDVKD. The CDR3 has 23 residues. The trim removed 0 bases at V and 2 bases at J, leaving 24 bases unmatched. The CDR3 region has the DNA TGTGCCACCAGTGATTTGAGGATCGCGGGACAGGGTTTCGGTTCCCGCGCGCAAGAGACCCAGTACTTC. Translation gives CATSDLRIAGQGFGSRAQETQYF.

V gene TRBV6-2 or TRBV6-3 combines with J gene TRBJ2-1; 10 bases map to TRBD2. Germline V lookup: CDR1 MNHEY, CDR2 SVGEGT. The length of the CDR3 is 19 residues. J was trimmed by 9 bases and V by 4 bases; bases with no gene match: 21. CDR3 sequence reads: CASSSAPIWTSGALGEQFF. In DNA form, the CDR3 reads TGTGCCAGCAGTTCAGCCCCGATTTGGACTAGCGGAGCCCTGGGTGAGCAGTTCTTC.

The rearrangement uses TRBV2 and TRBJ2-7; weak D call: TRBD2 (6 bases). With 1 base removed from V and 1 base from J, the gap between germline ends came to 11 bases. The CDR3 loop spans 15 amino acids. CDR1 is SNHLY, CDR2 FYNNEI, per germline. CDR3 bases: TGTGCCAGCAGTGAAGTCGGTAGCGGATCCTACGAGCAGTACTTC. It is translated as CASSEVGSGSYEQYF.

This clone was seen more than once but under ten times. Written as DNA, the CDR3 is TGTGCCAGCAGTCAACAAGGGGAATTGCAGCCCCAGCATTTT. Its protein product is CASSQQGELQPQHF. The V call is TRBV14, the J call TRBJ1-5; weak D call: TRBD1 (5 bases). From germline, CDR1 is SGHDN and CDR2 FVKESK. The germline V and J ends were trimmed by 6 bases and 7 bases, with 16 bases remaining between them. The CDR3 contains 14 residues.

Written as DNA, the CDR3 is TGTGCCAGCAGGGCAGGGGTCCGACAGCCCCAGCATTTT. It yields the protein CASRAGVRQPQHF. This rearrangement joins TRBV12-3 or TRBV12-4 to TRBJ1-5; the D gene is possibly TRBD1 (6 bases). The V end was cut by 6 bases, the J end by 7 bases, with 13 bases between. The CDR3 has 13 residues.

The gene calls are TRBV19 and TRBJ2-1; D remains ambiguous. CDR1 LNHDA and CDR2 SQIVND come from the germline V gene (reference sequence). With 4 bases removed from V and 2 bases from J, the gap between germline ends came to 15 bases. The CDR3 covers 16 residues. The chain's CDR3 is CASSRTVSATYNEQFF. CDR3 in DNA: TGTGCCAGTAGTAGAACAGTTTCGGCCACCTACAATGAGCAGTTCTTC.

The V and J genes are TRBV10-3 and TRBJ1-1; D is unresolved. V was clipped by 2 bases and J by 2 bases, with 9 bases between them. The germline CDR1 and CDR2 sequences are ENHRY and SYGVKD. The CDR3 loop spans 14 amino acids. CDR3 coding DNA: TGTGCCATCAGTGAGGACAAGCCCAACACTGAAGCTTTCTTT. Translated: CAISEDKPNTEAFF.

The CDR3 coding sequence is TGCGCCAGCAGCCACATACTAGCGGGAGAGAACAATGAGCAGTTCTTC. This sequence encodes CASSHILAGENNEQFF. This chain links TRBV4-3 with TRBJ2-1, with TRBD2 identical over 11 bases. J was trimmed by 5 bases and V by 3 bases; bases with no gene match: 6. Germline CDR1 reads LGHNA; CDR2 reads YSLEER. The CDR3 contains 16 residues.

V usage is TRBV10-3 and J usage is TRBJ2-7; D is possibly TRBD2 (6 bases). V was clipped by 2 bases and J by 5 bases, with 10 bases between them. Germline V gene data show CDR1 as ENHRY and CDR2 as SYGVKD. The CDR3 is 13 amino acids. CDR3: CAISEGGDHEQYF. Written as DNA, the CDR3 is TGTGCCATCAGTGAGGGAGGGGATCACGAGCAGTACTTC.

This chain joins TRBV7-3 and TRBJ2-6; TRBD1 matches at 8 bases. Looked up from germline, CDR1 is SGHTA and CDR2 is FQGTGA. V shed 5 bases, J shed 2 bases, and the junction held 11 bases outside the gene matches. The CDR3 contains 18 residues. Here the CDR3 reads CASSILGTGPTGANVLTF. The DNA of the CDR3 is TGTGCCAGCAGCATATTGGGGACAGGACCCACTGGGGCCAACGTCCTGACTTTC. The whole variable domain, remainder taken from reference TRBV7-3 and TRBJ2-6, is GAGVSQTPSNKVTEKGKYVELRCDPISGHTALYWYRQSLGQGPEFLIYFQGTGAADDSGLPNDRFFAVRPEGSVSTLKIQRTERGDSAVYLCASSILGTGPTGANVLTFGAGSRLTVL.

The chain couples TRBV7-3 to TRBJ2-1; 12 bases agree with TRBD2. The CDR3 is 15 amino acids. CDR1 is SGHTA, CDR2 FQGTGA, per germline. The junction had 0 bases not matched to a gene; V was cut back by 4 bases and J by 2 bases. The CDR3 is CASSWTSGAYNEQFF. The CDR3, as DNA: TGTGCCAGCAGCTGGACTAGCGGGGCCTACAATGAGCAGTTCTTC.

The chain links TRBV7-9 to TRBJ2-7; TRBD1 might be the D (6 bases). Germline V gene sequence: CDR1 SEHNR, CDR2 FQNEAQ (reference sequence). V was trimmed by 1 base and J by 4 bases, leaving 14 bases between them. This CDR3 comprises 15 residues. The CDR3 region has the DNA TGTGCCAGCAGCTTAGAAAGGGACACGGTATACGAGCAGTACTTC. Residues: CASSLERDTVYEQYF.

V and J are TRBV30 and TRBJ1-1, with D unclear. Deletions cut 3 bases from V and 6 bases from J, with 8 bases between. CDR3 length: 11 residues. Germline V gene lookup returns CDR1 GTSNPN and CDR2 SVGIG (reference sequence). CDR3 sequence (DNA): TGTGCCTGGAGAGTTCGCGCTGAAGCTTTCTTT. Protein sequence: CAWRVRAEAFF.

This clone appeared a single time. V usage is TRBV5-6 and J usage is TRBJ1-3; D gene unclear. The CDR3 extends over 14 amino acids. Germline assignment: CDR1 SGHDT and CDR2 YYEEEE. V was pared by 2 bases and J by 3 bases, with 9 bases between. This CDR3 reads CASSLPGVGNTIYF. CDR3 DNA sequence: TGTGCCAGCAGCTTACCGGGAGTTGGAAACACCATATATTTT.

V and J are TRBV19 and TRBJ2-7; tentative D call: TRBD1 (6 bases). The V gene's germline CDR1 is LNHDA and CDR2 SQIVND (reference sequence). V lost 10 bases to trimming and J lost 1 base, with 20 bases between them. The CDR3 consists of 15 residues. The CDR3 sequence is CATADTHRVSYEQYF. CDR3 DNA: TGTGCCACCGCAGATACGCACAGGGTTTCCTACGAGCAGTACTTC.

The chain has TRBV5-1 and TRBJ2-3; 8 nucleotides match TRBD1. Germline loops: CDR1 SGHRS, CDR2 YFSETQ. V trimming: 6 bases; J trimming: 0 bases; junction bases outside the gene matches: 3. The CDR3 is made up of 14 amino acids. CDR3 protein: CASTGGPSTDTQYF. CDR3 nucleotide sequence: TGCGCCAGCACAGGGGGCCCTAGCACAGATACGCAGTATTTT. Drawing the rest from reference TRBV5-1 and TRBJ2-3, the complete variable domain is KAGVTQTPRYLIKTRGQQVTLSCSPISGHRSVSWYQQTPGQGLQFLFEYFSETQRNKGNFPGRFSGRQFSNSRSEMNVSTLELGDSALYLCASTGGPSTDTQYFGPGTRLTVL.

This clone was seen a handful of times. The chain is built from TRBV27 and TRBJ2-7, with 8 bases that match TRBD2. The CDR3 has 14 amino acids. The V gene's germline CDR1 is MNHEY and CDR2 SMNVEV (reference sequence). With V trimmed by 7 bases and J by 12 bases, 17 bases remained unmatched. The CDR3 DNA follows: TGTGCCAGCAAGTTTTGGGGGACTAGTGGAAATCCGTACTTC. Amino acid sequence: CASKFWGTSGNPYF.

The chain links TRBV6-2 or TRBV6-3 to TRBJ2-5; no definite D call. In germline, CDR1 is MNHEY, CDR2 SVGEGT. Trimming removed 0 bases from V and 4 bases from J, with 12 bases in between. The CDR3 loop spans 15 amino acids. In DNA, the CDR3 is TGTGCCAGCAGTTACTCGATAAGCAGGCGAGAGACCCAGTACTTC. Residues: CASSYSISRRETQYF.

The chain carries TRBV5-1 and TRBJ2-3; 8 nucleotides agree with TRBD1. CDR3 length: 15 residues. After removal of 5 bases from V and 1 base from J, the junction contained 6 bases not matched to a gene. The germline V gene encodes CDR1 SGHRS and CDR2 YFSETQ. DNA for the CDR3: TGCGCCAGCAGTGGGACAGGATTCGGCACAGATACGCAGTATTTT. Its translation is CASSGTGFGTDTQYF. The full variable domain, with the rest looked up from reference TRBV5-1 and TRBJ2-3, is KAGVTQTPRYLIKTRGQQVTLSCSPISGHRSVSWYQQTPGQGLQFLFEYFSETQRNKGNFPGRFSGRQFSNSRSEMNVSTLELGDSALYLCASSGTGFGTDTQYFGPGTRLTVL.

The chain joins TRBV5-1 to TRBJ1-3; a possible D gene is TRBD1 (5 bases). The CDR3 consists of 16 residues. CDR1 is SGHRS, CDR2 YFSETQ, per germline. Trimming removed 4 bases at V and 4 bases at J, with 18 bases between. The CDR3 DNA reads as TGCGCCAGCAGCCGGGGAGGGGAGACGGCGGGAAACACCATATATTTT. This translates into CASSRGGETAGNTIYF.

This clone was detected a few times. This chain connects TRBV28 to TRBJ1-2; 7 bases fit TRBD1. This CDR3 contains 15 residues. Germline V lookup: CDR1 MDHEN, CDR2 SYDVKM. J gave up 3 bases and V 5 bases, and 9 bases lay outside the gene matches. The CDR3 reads CASSNSGGPYYGYTF. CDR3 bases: TGTGCCAGCAGTAACTCAGGGGGACCATACTATGGCTACACCTTC.

The CDR3 is CASSYTLNTEAFF. CDR3 DNA sequence: TGTGCCAGCAGTTATACACTGAACACTGAAGCTTTCTTT. The V call is TRBV2, the J call TRBJ1-1; D unclear. There are 13 residues in the CDR3. The V gene lost 5 bases and the J gene lost 0 bases, with 7 bases spanning the gap. The germline V gene has CDR1 SNHLY and CDR2 FYNNEI. The full variable domain, its missing parts supplied by reference TRBV2 and TRBJ1-1, is EPEVTQTPSHQVTQMGQEVILRCVPISNHLYFYWYRQILGQKVEFLVSFYNNEISEKSEIFDDQFSVERPDGSNFTLKIRSTKLEDSAMYFCASSYTLNTEAFFGQGTRLTVV.

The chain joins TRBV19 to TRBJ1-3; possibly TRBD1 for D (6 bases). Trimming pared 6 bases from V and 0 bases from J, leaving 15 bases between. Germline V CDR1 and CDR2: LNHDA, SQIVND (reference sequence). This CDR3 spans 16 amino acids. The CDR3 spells CASRRPYRDSGNTIYF. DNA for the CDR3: TGTGCCAGTAGGCGCCCTTACAGGGACTCTGGAAACACCATATATTTT.